This entry concerns a single T cell receptor (beta chain). Its antigen is currently unknown. The data stem from a study of blood T cells in healthy people across ages. Findings of the study overall: Donor CMV infection status was unknown, possibly confounding age-related changes in expanded clonotypes.

Next came a second PCR, run for roughly 7 to 12 cycles, which used a sample-barcoded 5' primer along with a J-beta primer mix. TCRdb re-called the 5' RACE reads through MiXCR, storing one row per CDR3 protein. This table has about 760,000 distinct CDR3 sequences, approximately 53% appearing once. The CDR3 runs to 18 residues. The chain combines TRBV21-1 with TRBJ2-7; the table gives TRBD1 as D, unverified against the DNA. The DNA end is a closer match to TRBJ2-5, so the J assignment may be wrong. TRBV21-1 is shown as a pseudogene. The sequencing input was blood. This receptor was obtained from a man aged 40-49 years in good health. The CDR3 DNA reads TGTGCCAGCAGCAAATGGGGGAGGACAGGGCTGAAACAAGAGACCCAGTACTTC. Translation: CASSKWGRTGLKQETQYF.